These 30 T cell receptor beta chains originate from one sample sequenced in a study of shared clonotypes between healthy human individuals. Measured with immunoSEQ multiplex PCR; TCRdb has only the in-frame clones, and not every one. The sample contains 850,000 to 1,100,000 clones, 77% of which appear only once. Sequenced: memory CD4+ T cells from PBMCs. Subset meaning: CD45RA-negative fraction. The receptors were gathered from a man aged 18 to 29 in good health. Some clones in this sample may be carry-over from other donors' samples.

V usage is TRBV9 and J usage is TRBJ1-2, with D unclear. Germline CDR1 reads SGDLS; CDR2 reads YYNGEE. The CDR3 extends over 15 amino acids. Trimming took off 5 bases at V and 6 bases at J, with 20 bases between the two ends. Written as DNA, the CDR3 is TGTGCCAGCAGTCCGGGCCCGGGATGGATGGATGGCTACACCTTC. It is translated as CASSPGPGWMDGYTF.

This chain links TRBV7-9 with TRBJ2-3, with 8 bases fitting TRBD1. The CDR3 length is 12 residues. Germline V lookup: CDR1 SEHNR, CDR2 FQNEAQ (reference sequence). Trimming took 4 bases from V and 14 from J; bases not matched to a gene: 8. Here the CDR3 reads CASSSQDRVRYF. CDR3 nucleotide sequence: TGTGCCAGCAGCTCACAGGACAGGGTACGGTATTTT.

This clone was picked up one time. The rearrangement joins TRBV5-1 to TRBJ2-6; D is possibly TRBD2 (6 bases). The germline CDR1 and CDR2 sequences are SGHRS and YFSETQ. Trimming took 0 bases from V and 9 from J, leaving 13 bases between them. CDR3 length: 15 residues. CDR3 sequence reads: CASSLDPRGGNVLTF. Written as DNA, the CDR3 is TGCGCCAGCAGCTTGGATCCTCGGGGAGGCAACGTCCTGACTTTC.

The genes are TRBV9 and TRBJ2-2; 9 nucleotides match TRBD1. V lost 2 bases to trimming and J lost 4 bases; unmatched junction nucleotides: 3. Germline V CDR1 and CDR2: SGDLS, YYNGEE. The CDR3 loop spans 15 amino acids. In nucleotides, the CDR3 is TGTGCCAGCAGCGTTACAGGGGGCTTCACCGGGGAGCTGTTTTTT. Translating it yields CASSVTGGFTGELFF.

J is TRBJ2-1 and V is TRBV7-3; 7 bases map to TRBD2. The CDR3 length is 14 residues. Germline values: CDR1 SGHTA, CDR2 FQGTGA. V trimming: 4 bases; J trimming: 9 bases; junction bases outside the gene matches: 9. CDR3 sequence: CASSSLSGTSEQFF. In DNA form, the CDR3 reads TGTGCCAGCAGCTCCCTAAGCGGGACGAGTGAGCAGTTCTTC.

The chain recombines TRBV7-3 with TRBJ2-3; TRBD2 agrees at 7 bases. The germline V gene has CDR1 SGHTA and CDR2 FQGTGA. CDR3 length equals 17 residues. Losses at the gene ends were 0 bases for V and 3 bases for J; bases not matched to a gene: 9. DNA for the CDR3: TGTGCCAGCAGCTTAACCCAAGGGGCGGGAGATACAGATACGCAGTATTTT. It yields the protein CASSLTQGAGDTDTQYF.

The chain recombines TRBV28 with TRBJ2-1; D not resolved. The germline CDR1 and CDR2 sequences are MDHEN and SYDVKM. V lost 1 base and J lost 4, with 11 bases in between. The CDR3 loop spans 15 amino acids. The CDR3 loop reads CASSLSGLLYNEQFF. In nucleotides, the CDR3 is TGTGCCAGCAGTTTATCCGGCTTGCTATACAATGAGCAGTTCTTC.

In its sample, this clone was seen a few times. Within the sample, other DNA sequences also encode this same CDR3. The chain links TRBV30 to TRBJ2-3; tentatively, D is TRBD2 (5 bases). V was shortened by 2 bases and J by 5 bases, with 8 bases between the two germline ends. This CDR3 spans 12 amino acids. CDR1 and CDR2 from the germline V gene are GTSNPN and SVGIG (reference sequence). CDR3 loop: CAWSPGLDTQYF. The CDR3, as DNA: TGTGCCTGGAGTCCTGGACTAGATACGCAGTATTTT.

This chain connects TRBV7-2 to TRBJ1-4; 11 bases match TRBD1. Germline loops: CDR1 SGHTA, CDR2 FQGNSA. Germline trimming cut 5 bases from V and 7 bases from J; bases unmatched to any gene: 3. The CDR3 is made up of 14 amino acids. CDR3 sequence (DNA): TGTGCCAGCAGCGGACAGGGGGCGAGTGAAAAACTGTTTTTT. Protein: CASSGQGASEKLFF.

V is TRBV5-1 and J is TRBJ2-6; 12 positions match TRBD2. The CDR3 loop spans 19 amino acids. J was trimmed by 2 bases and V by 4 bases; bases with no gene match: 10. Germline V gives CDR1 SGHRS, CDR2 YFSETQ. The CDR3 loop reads CASSLGLAGRIAGANVLTF. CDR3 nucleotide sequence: TGCGCCAGCAGCCTCGGACTAGCGGGGAGGATCGCTGGGGCCAACGTCCTGACTTTC.

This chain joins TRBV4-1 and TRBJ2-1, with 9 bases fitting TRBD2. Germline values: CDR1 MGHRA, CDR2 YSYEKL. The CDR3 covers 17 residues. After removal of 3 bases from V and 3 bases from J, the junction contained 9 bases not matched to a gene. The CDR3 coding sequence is TGCGCCAGCAGCCAGACACTAGCGGGCCCTGGCTACAATGAGCAGTTCTTC. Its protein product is CASSQTLAGPGYNEQFF.

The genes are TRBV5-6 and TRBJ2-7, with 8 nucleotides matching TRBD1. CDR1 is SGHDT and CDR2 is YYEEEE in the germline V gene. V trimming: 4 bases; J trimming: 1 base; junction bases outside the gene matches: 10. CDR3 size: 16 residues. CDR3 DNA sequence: TGTGCCAGCAGCCCTGGGACAGGCTTAGGGTCCTACGAGCAGTACTTC. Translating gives CASSPGTGLGSYEQYF.

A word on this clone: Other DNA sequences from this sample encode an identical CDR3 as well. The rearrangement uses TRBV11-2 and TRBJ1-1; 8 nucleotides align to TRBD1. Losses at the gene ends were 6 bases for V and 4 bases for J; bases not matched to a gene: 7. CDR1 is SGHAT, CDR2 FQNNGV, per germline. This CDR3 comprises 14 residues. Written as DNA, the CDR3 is TGTGCCAGCAGTCCGGACAGGGTAGGCACTGAAGCTTTCTTT. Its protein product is CASSPDRVGTEAFF.

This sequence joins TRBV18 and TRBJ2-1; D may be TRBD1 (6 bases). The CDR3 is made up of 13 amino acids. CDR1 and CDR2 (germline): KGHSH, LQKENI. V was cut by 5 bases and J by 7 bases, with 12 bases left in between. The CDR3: CASSSYQGNEQFF. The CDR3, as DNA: TGTGCCAGCTCATCCTACCAGGGGAATGAGCAGTTCTTC.

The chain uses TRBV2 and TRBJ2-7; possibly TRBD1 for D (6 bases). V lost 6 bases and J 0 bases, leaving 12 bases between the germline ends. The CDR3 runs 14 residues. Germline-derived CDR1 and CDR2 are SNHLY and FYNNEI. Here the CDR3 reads CASRGHLLSYEQYF. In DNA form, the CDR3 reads TGTGCCAGCAGGGGACACTTACTCTCCTACGAGCAGTACTTC.

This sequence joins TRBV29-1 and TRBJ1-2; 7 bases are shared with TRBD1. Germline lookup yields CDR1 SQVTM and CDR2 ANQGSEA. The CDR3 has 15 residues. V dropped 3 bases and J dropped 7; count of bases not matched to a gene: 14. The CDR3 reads CSVDSGGGGAGGYTF. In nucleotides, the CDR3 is TGCAGCGTTGATTCGGGAGGGGGCGGTGCGGGTGGCTACACCTTC.

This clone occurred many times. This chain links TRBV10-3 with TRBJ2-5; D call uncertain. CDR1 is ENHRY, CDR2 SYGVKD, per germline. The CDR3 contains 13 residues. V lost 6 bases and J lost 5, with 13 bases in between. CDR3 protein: CAISENPPETQYF. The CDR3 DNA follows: TGTGCCATCAGCGAGAATCCACCGGAGACCCAGTACTTC.

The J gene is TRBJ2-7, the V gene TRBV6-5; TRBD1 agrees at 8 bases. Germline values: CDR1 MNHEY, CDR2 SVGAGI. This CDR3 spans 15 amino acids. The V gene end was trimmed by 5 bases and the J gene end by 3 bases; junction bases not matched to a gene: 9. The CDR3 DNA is TGTGCCAGCAGTCGACAGGGGCAAATAGGCTACGAGCAGTACTTC. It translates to CASSRQGQIGYEQYF.

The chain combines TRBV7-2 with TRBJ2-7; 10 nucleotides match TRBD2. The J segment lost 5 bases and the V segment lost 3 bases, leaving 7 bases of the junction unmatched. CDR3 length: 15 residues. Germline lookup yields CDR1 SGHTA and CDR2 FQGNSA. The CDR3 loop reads CASSFSSGSTNEQYF. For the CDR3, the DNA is TGTGCCAGCAGCTTCTCTAGCGGGAGCACCAACGAGCAGTACTTC.

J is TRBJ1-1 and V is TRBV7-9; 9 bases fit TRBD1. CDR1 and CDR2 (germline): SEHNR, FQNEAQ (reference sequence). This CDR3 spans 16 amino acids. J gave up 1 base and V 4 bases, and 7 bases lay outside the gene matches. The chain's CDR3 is CASSSQGAIRNTEAFF. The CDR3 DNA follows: TGTGCCAGCAGCTCACAGGGGGCTATCCGGAACACTGAAGCTTTCTTT.

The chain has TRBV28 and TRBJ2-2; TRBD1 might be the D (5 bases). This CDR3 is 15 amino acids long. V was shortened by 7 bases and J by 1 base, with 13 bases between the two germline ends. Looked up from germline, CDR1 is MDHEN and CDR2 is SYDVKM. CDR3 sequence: CASNEAGQNTGELFF. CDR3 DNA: TGTGCCAGCAACGAGGCCGGACAGAACACCGGGGAGCTGTTTTTT.

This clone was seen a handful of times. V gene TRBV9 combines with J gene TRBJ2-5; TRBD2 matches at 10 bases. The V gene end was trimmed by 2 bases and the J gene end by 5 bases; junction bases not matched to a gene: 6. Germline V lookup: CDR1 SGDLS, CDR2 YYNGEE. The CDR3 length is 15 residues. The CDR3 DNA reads TGTGCCAGCAGCGTTGCTAGCGGGAGCGGGGAGACCCAGTACTTC. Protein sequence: CASSVASGSGETQYF.

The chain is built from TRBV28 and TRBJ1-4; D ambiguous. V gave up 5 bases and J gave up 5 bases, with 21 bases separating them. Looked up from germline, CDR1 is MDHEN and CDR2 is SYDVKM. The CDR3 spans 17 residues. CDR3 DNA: TGTGCCAGCAGTCCTCGGGTGCTTTGGATGGGGAATGAAAAACTGTTTTTT. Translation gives CASSPRVLWMGNEKLFF.

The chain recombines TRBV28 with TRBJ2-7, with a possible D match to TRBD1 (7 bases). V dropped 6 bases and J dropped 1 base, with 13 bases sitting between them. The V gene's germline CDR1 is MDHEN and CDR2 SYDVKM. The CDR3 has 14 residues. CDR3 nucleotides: TGTGCCAGCAGGACACAGGGGAGGTCCTACGAGCAGTACTTC. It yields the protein CASRTQGRSYEQYF.

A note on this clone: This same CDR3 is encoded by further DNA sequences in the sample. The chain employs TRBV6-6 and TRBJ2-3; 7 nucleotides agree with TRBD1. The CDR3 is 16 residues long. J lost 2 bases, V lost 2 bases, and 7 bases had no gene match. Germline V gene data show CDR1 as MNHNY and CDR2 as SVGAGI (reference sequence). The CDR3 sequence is CASSYGDSFYTDTQYF. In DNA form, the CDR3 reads TGTGCCAGCAGTTACGGGGACAGCTTTTACACAGATACGCAGTATTTT.

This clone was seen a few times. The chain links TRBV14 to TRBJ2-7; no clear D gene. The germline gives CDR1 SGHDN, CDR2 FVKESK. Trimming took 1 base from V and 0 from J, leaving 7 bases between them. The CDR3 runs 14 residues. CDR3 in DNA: TGTGCCAGCAGCCAAGGCCTCAGCTCCTACGAGCAGTACTTC. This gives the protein CASSQGLSSYEQYF.

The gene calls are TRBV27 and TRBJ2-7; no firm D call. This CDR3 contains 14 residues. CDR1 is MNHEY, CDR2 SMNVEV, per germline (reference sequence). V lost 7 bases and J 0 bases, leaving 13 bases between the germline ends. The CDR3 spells CASKGQTNSYEQYF. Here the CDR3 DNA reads TGTGCCAGCAAAGGGCAGACAAACTCCTACGAGCAGTACTTC.

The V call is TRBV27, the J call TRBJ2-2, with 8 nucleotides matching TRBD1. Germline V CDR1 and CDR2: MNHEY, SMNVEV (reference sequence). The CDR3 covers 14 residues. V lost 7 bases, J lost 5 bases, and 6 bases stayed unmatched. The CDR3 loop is CASTRQGATGELFF. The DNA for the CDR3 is TGTGCCAGCACCCGGCAGGGGGCGACCGGGGAGCTGTTTTTT.

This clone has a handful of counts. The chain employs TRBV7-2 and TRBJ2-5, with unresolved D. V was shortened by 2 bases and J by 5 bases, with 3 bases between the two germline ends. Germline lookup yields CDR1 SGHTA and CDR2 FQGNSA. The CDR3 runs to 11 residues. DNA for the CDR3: TGTGCCAGCAGCTTATATGAGACCCAGTACTTC. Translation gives CASSLYETQYF.

In DNA form, the CDR3 reads TGTGCCAGCAGCCAATCGACAGGGAAGGCAATTTACGAGCAGTACTTC. This sequence encodes CASSQSTGKAIYEQYF. The chain recombines TRBV7-9 with TRBJ2-7, with TRBD1 matching 7 bases. Trimming removed 5 bases from V and 4 bases from J; junction bases left unmatched: 14. Germline assignment: CDR1 SEHNR and CDR2 FQNEAQ (reference sequence). This CDR3 region has 16 residues.